This TCR beta chain stems from a study of T-cell reconstitution after alpha-beta-depleted transplantation in children. A note on this clonotype: Its antigen is unidentified.

The germline V and J ends were trimmed by 6 bases and 8 bases, with 11 bases remaining between them. The CDR3 sequence is 12 residues long. CDR1 is MNHEY and CDR2 is SVGEGT in the germline V gene. Study-wide points: Several hundred rapidly expanded clones from non-depleted graft cells reportedly supplied alpha-beta T cells about two months post-transplant.

The TCRbeta library incorporated unique molecular identifiers. TCRdb called the PCR reads again in MiXCR, with one record for every CDR3 protein. The sample shows fewer than 35,000 distinct CDR3 sequences, roughly 6.5% of them seen only once. Specimen: peripheral blood, collected 60 days after TCRalphabeta/CD19-depleted stem cell transplant. This chain joins TRBV6-2 or TRBV6-3 and TRBJ2-4; a weak D match, TRBD1 (5 bases). This receptor was identified in a child less than two years old who had a stem cell transplant for acute myeloid leukemia, so the T cells may come from the graft donor. CDR3 in amino acids: CASSYRIDIQYF. The CDR3 nucleotides are TGTGCCAGCAGCTACAGGATCGACATTCAGTACTTC.